This record looks at one T cell receptor beta chain sequence and its context. This clone was picked up one time. There is no known antigen for this receptor. Per-base qualities were not stored, and no clone one base away is much larger. Participants in the prospective study were aged about 18 to 100 years, lived in over 20 United States geographic areas, and enrolled through a virtual design. In the prospective study, participants were assigned to cohorts based on the clinical history participants reported in a screening survey and a study questionnaire. In the prospective study, mobile phlebotomists collected whole blood, serum and a nasopharyngeal or oropharyngeal swab from each participant. Over an approximately 2-month period, participants in the prospective study had the option of providing additional blood draws and questionnaires. Blood samples from the prospective study were shipped frozen or at room temperature prior to DNA extraction.

TCRbeta CDR3 regions were amplified from genomic DNA by means of the immunoSEQ Assay, a bias-controlled multiplex PCR. Regarding the original processing steps: The number of nucleated cells in each sample was estimated from the amplification of reference gene primers within the assay. To quantify the absolute abundance of each unique TCRbeta CDR3 rearrangement, sequence reads were collapsed and filtered. Productive Simpson clonality was computed per sample as the square root of Simpson's diversity index over productive rearrangements. TCRdb took this table from immuneACCESS and kept in-frame rearrangements with V and J called. Such tables lack part of the clones; where checked against another copy, unresolved V genes explain under half of the gap, and the rest is unexplained. V, J and clone size were drawn from that table, and D and trimming were deduced from the DNA. For this sample there are about 200,000 clones; approximately 80% appear just once. The top ten constitute under 6.5% of the sample.

This specimen comes from a study of blood T cell repertoires in COVID-19 (dated by TCRdb to 2020 to 2022). About the investigation overall: Collaborator samples came from the United States, Italy and Spain and covered acute and convalescent phases of COVID-19. The prospective study material was composed of cDNA or gDNA derived from T cells, B-cell-depleted T cells, or PBMCs. Deeply sampled blood TCRbeta repertoires from subjects exposed to, actively infected with, or recovered from COVID-19 were included in the dataset. The repertoires were released in a freely available public database meant as a resource for research on the immune response to SARS-CoV-2. Samples were obtained from the ongoing ImmuneRACE study (first 160 participants) and from some 1,200 subjects provided by 6 global collaborators. The sample metadata nearly always contained a de-identified subject ID, COVID-19 status, age in years and sex. HLA class I and class II types, where available, came from metadata supplied by the sample provider rather than from assay-based typing. Study-wide findings and limitations: The quantity of clinical and demographic metadata differed by source and by participant and was supplied without curation.

The germline V gene encodes CDR1 LGHDT and CDR2 YNNKEL (reference sequence). From V the trimming removes 5 bases and from J it removes 4 bases, while the gene matches leave 9 bases of the junction unaccounted for. The CDR3 runs 15 residues from the cysteine to the phenylalanine. Just the 45-base CDR3 DNA is kept, in frame starting at base 1. This chain joins TRBV3-1 (or the pseudogene TRBV3-2) to TRBJ2-3, with 7 junctional bases fitting TRBD2. The receptor was isolated from an older woman with acute COVID-19. Sequenced: PBMCs or T cells enriched from blood (not recorded which). The CDR3 reads CASSFQRGSADTQYF. The nucleotide sequence reads as follows: TGTGCCAGCAGCTTTCAGCGGGGTAGCGCAGATACGCAGTATTTT.